This entry describes one TCR beta chain. Its target is unknown. Some clones are missing from TCRdb's copy, which holds only in-frame ones; the method was immunoSEQ multiplex PCR. The table shows some 95,000 clones, with around 90% occurring only once. The cohort excluded patients with autoimmune disease history or systemic immunosuppression. These data belong to a study of OX40 agonist ivuxolimab in advanced cancers. Study at large: Patients undergoing dose escalation presented with hepatocellular carcinoma, melanoma, renal cell or head and neck cancer.

Study outcomes and limitations: Antigen specificity was not determined for the expanded peripheral T cells. Average numbers of expanded clones were greater in CD8+ T cells than in CD4+.

Trimming took off 5 bases at V and 8 bases at J, with 18 bases between the two ends. Germline V CDR1 and CDR2: SGHAT, FQDESV (reference sequence). CDR3 size: 14 residues. Sequencing used CD4+ or CD8+ T cells sorted from blood, obtained in a trial of the OX40 agonist ivuxolimab. The rearrangement joins TRBV11-1 to TRBJ1-2; tentative D call: TRBD1 (5 bases). The source of this sequence is an adult with an advanced solid tumor such as melanoma, head and neck, liver or kidney cancer. CDR3 DNA sequence: TGTGCCAGCAGCCCAGAGGCCACTTGGGGCGGCTACACCTTC. It translates to CASSPEATWGGYTF.